The subject of this entry is one TCR beta chain. Subsets obtained from CD4+ cells comprised CD45RA+ naive and CD45RA-negative memory cells. The data belong to a study of shared clonotypes between healthy human individuals. The V segment lost 1 base and the J segment 3 bases; nucleotides outside the gene matches: 3. Germline V gene lookup returns CDR1 SGDLS and CDR2 YYNGEE. There are 14 residues in the CDR3. At the deep level, the assay was run. Some clones are missing from TCRdb's copy, which holds only in-frame ones; the method was immunoSEQ multiplex PCR. The profile shows over a million clones, just under 99% of them singletons.

This clonotype originated in a man aged 25 to 45 in good health. The rearrangement joins TRBV9 to TRBJ1-2; 7 bases fit TRBD1. Sequencing input: naive CD4+ T cells sorted from blood. Subset noted: CD45RA+ positively selected. The CDR3 DNA is TGTGCCAGCAGCGTACAGGGACAGCACTATGGCTACACCTTC. Translating gives CASSVQGQHYGYTF.